This T cell receptor (beta chain) was captured in a study of blood T cell repertoires in COVID-19. Study at large: T cells, B-cell-depleted T cells, or PBMCs provided the cDNA or gDNA that served as material.

In the authors' workflow: Counts of nucleated cells, estimated from reference gene primer amplification, were obtained. The data were produced by immunoSEQ multiplex PCR, yet TCRdb's version contains in-frame clones alone and is incomplete. V and J calls and clone size are copied from that table; D and trimming were computed from the DNA. The sample has about 35,000 clones; around 88% are singletons. The CDR3 contains 14 residues. With V trimmed by 0 bases and J by 9 bases, 1 base remained unmatched. The germline gives CDR1 SGHRS, CDR2 YFSETQ. Sequencing was carried out using peripheral blood. V is TRBV5-1 and J is TRBJ1-6, with TRBD1 matching 9 bases. The clonotype was recovered from a human donor in a cohort sampled during active COVID-19. The CDR3 sequence: CASSLGQGVSPLHF. As DNA, the CDR3 is TGCGCCAGCAGCTTGGGACAGGGGGTTTCACCCCTCCACTTT.